Listed below are T cell receptor beta chains from one sample, sequenced in a study of blood T cell repertoires in COVID-19. Measured with immunoSEQ multiplex PCR; TCRdb has only the in-frame clones, and not every one. Of about 420,000 clones in the sample, about 90% are singletons; the top ten hold 0.8% to 0.85%. Material: peripheral blood. Receptor source: a young man with COVID-19, enrolled during active disease. Both conserved end residues are part of each CDR3. A D gene is named only where the DNA matches it firmly. Clone size is given for some rows only: seen once, a few or many times, or a class if the clone is expanded.

CDR3: CASKGAGTGELFF
DNA: TGTGCCAGCAAGGGAGCTGGGACCGGGGAGCTGTTTTTT
V: TRBV2
J: TRBJ2-2
D: NA
size: NA

CDR3: CASGAWRSLYYGYTF
DNA: TGTGCCAGCGGAGCTTGGCGCAGCTTATACTATGGCTACACCTTC
V: TRBV5-8
J: TRBJ1-2
D: NA
size: NA

CDR3: CASHKTPGGKGFYGYTF
DNA: TGTGCCAGCCATAAAACGCCAGGGGGTAAAGGTTTTTATGGCTACACCTTC
V: TRBV11-3
J: TRBJ1-2
D: TRBD1
size: NA

CDR3: CASSQSGTGVTEAFF
DNA: TGCGCCAGCAGCCAATCCGGGACAGGGGTTACTGAAGCTTTCTTT
V: TRBV4-1
J: TRBJ1-1
D: TRBD1
size: NA

CDR3: CASSFRGFKVTGELFF
DNA: TGTGCCAGCAGTTTTCGGGGGTTTAAGGTCACCGGGGAGCTGTTTTTT
V: TRBV27
J: TRBJ2-2
D: NA
size: once

CDR3: CASSLNRDRGTDTQYF
DNA: TGCGCCAGCAGCCTAAACCGGGACAGGGGAACAGATACGCAGTATTTT
V: TRBV5-1
J: TRBJ2-3
D: TRBD1
size: NA

CDR3: CASYGGDSPLHF
DNA: TGTGCCAGTTACGGGGGGGATTCACCCCTCCACTTT
V: TRBV19
J: TRBJ1-6
D: NA
size: NA

CDR3: CASSLIGQVEGTDTQYF
DNA: TGTGCCAGCTCATTGATAGGACAGGTCGAGGGCACAGATACGCAGTATTTT
V: TRBV18
J: TRBJ2-3
D: TRBD1
size: NA

CDR3: CASSQVGGEVGDTQYF
DNA: TGCGCCAGCAGCCAAGTAGGAGGGGAGGTCGGAGATACGCAGTATTTT
V: TRBV4-1
J: TRBJ2-3
D: NA
size: once

CDR3: CASRPRGGAGTGELFF
DNA: TGTGCCAGTCGTCCCCGGGGGGGGGCGGGCACCGGGGAGCTGTTTTTT
V: TRBV19
J: TRBJ2-2
D: TRBD2
size: NA

CDR3: CSVYLANSYNEQFF
DNA: TGCAGCGTGTATCTAGCGAACTCCTACAATGAGCAGTTCTTC
V: TRBV29-1
J: TRBJ2-1
D: NA
size: many

CDR3: CAVSNAVTQTQYF
DNA: TGCGCCGTCAGTAACGCAGTAACCCAGACCCAGTACTTC
V: TRBV10-2
J: TRBJ2-5
D: NA
size: NA

CDR3: CASTVPGGQTDEQFF
DNA: TGTGCCAGCACCGTCCCGGGGGGCCAAACGGATGAGCAGTTCTTC
V: TRBV5-4
J: TRBJ2-1
D: NA
size: once

CDR3: CASSSLGDRATETQYF
DNA: TGTGCCAGCAGCTCATTGGGGGACAGGGCAACAGAGACCCAGTACTTC
V: TRBV7-6
J: TRBJ2-5
D: TRBD1
size: NA

CDR3: CASRLNVLGSGGTDTQYF
DNA: TGTGCCAGTAGGTTAAACGTCCTGGGTAGCGGGGGCACAGATACGCAGTATTTT
V: TRBV19
J: TRBJ2-3
D: TRBD2
size: NA

CDR3: CASSAGPSYEQYF
DNA: TGTGCCAGCAGCGCGGGTCCCTCCTACGAGCAGTACTTC
V: TRBV5-4
J: TRBJ2-7
D: NA
size: NA

CDR3: CVRSLLGLGGETQYF
DNA: TGTGTCAGAAGCTTACTGGGACTAGGGGGAGAGACCCAGTACTTC
V: TRBV7-5
J: TRBJ2-5
D: NA
size: once

CDR3: CASSLQDSYNEQFF
DNA: TGTGCCAGCAGTCTTCAGGACTCCTACAATGAGCAGTTCTTC
V: TRBV6-5
J: TRBJ2-1
D: NA
size: once

CDR3: CASSETVRREQYF
DNA: TGTGCCAGCAGTGAGACGGTGCGGCGGGAGCAGTACTTC
V: TRBV6-1
J: TRBJ2-7
D: NA
size: NA

CDR3: CASSLYSHQETQYF
DNA: TGTGCCAGCAGCTTGTACTCCCACCAAGAGACCCAGTACTTC
V: TRBV5-6
J: TRBJ2-5
D: NA
size: once

CDR3: CASSPRDPYGYTF
DNA: TGTGCCAGCAGCCCGCGGGACCCCTATGGCTACACCTTC
V: TRBV13
J: TRBJ1-2
D: NA
size: NA

CDR3: CASNHRTGFFGTIYF
DNA: TGTGCCAGCAACCACCGGACAGGGTTCTTCGGCACCATATATTTT
V: TRBV5-6
J: TRBJ1-3
D: TRBD1
size: NA

CDR3: CASSYSPEEDGETQYF
DNA: TGTGCCAGCAGTTACTCACCCGAAGAAGACGGGGAGACCCAGTACTTC
V: TRBV6-2/TRBV6-3
J: TRBJ2-5
D: NA
size: NA

CDR3: CASSYVGTDGSPLHF
DNA: TGTGCCAGCAGTTACGTTGGGACAGATGGTTCACCCCTCCACTTT
V: TRBV6-5
J: TRBJ1-6
D: TRBD1
size: NA

CDR3: CASSPPTANTGELFF
DNA: TGCGCCAGCAGCCCCCCCACAGCAAACACCGGGGAGCTGTTTTTT
V: TRBV5-1
J: TRBJ2-2
D: NA
size: NA

CDR3: CASSQTGETEAFF
DNA: TGTGCCAGCAGCCAAACAGGGGAGACTGAAGCTTTCTTT
V: TRBV7-9
J: TRBJ1-1
D: TRBD1
size: NA

CDR3: CASRTGDGAKNIQYF
DNA: TGTGCCAGCCGGACAGGGGATGGGGCCAAAAACATTCAGTACTTC
V: TRBV2
J: TRBJ2-4
D: TRBD1
size: once

CDR3: CASSPGTGRGGGFYEQYF
DNA: TGCGCCAGCAGCCCAGGGACAGGTCGAGGGGGGGGGTTCTACGAGCAGTACTTC
V: TRBV10-2
J: TRBJ2-7
D: NA
size: NA

CDR3: CASSLRDRPYEQYF
DNA: TGTGCCAGCAGCCTCCGCGACAGGCCCTACGAGCAGTACTTC
V: TRBV9
J: TRBJ2-7
D: NA
size: NA

CDR3: CSAEAGASLNEQFF
DNA: TGCAGCGCCGAGGCAGGGGCAAGTCTCAATGAGCAGTTCTTC
V: TRBV29-1
J: TRBJ2-1
D: NA
size: NA

CDR3: CASSEREPLDTQYF
DNA: TGCGCCAGCTCAGAGCGGGAGCCTTTGGATACGCAGTATTTT
V: TRBV10-1
J: TRBJ2-3
D: TRBD2
size: NA

CDR3: CASSLDGTLDNEQFF
DNA: TGCGCCAGCAGCTTGGATGGGACATTAGACAATGAGCAGTTCTTC
V: TRBV5-1
J: TRBJ2-1
D: NA
size: NA

CDR3: CASSQELADSYNEQFF
DNA: TGCGCCAGCAGCCAAGAACTAGCGGATTCCTACAATGAGCAGTTCTTC
V: TRBV4-1
J: TRBJ2-1
D: TRBD2
size: NA

CDR3: CASSLGTSLHEQYF
DNA: TGTGCCAGCAGCTTGGGGACTAGCCTTCACGAGCAGTACTTC
V: TRBV11-2
J: TRBJ2-7
D: TRBD2
size: NA

CDR3: CASSSLLGREVSYNEQFF
DNA: TGTGCCAGCAGTTCCCTCCTCGGGCGGGAGGTCTCCTACAATGAGCAGTTCTTC
V: TRBV28
J: TRBJ2-1
D: TRBD2
size: NA

CDR3: CSVFRTSMETQYF
DNA: TGCAGCGTTTTCAGGACTAGCATGGAGACCCAGTACTTC
V: TRBV29-1
J: TRBJ2-5
D: TRBD2
size: NA

CDR3: CASSGGQGLSTEAFF
DNA: TGTGCCAGCAGCGGAGGACAGGGTTTGAGCACTGAAGCTTTCTTT
V: TRBV7-9
J: TRBJ1-1
D: TRBD1
size: NA

CDR3: CASSEVGGNHQPQHF
DNA: TGTGCCAGCAGTGAAGTGGGGGGTAACCATCAGCCCCAGCATTTT
V: TRBV2
J: TRBJ1-5
D: NA
size: few

CDR3: CASSYKGEQPQHF
DNA: TGTGCCAGCAGTTACAAGGGGGAGCAGCCCCAGCATTTT
V: TRBV6-2/TRBV6-3
J: TRBJ1-5
D: NA
size: NA

CDR3: CASSQDEAGAGELFF
DNA: TGCGCCAGCAGCCAAGATGAAGCAGGGGCCGGGGAGCTGTTTTTT
V: TRBV4-1
J: TRBJ2-2
D: NA
size: NA

CDR3: CASAGEGLKFF
DNA: TGCGCCAGCGCAGGGGAGGGACTAAAGTTCTTC
V: TRBV5-1
J: TRBJ2-1
D: NA
size: NA

CDR3: CASSLTGSGANVLTF
DNA: TGTGCCAGCAGCTTGACAGGCTCTGGGGCCAACGTCCTGACTTTC
V: TRBV5-6
J: TRBJ2-6
D: NA
size: NA

CDR3: CASSYSGRRTGELFF
DNA: TGTGCCAGCAGTTACAGCGGGAGGAGGACCGGGGAGCTGTTTTTT
V: TRBV6-5
J: TRBJ2-2
D: TRBD2
size: few

CDR3: CASSTTGGSDEQFF
DNA: TGTGCCAGCAGTACCACAGGGGGGTCCGATGAGCAGTTCTTC
V: TRBV28
J: TRBJ2-1
D: TRBD1
size: NA

CDR3: CASSLGGTQKETQYF
DNA: TGCGCCAGCAGCTTGGGAGGCACTCAGAAAGAGACCCAGTACTTC
V: TRBV5-1
J: TRBJ2-5
D: NA
size: NA

CDR3: CASSPTGRDLGYGYTF
DNA: TGTGCCAGCAGCCCAACAGGACGGGACTTGGGATATGGCTACACCTTC
V: TRBV11-2
J: TRBJ1-2
D: NA
size: NA

CDR3: CASSLTGGGYTF
DNA: TGCGCCAGCAGCTTGACGGGAGGCGGCTACACCTTC
V: TRBV5-1
J: TRBJ1-2
D: NA
size: NA

CDR3: CASSYGTVQETQYF
DNA: TGTGCCAGCAGTTACGGGACAGTCCAAGAGACCCAGTACTTC
V: TRBV3-1/TRBV3-2
J: TRBJ2-5
D: TRBD1
size: NA

CDR3: CASSELRGPSEQYF
DNA: TGTGCCAGCAGCGAACTCAGGGGACCCTCTGAGCAGTACTTC
V: TRBV7-9
J: TRBJ2-7
D: NA
size: NA

CDR3: CASSIAGQGAYEQYF
DNA: TGTGCCAGCAGCATCGCGGGACAGGGGGCCTACGAGCAGTACTTC
V: TRBV7-9
J: TRBJ2-7
D: TRBD1
size: NA

CDR3: CASSQETSGSFTGELFF
DNA: TGTGCCAGCAGCCAAGAGACTAGCGGGAGTTTCACCGGGGAGCTGTTTTTT
V: TRBV4-2
J: TRBJ2-2
D: TRBD2
size: NA

CDR3: CSVVVRGADTEAFF
DNA: TGCAGCGTTGTAGTCCGGGGGGCGGATACTGAAGCTTTCTTT
V: TRBV29-1
J: TRBJ1-1
D: NA
size: once

CDR3: CASSGSGETQYF
DNA: TGTGCCTCCTCGGGAAGTGGGGAGACCCAGTACTTC
V: TRBV30
J: TRBJ2-5
D: NA
size: NA